These T cell receptor beta chains were read from a single sample in a study. TCRdb recomputed calls from the 5' RACE reads with MiXCR, one row per CDR3 protein. The table has about 42,000 distinct CDR3 sequences, less than 25% seen once. The source material was Tregs sorted from blood. These receptors were taken from a female donor with breast cancer. Each CDR3 is given with its conserved first and last residue. D genes are given only for firm matches. Only part of the rows carry a size: once, few, many, or a class if the clone is expanded.

abundance	v_gene	d_gene	j_gene	CDR3aa	CDR3nt
-	TRBV7-9	TRBD2	TRBJ2-3	CASSWTSGISDTQYF	TGTGCCAGCAGCTGGACTAGCGGAATCTCAGATACGCAGTATTTT
few	TRBV5-6	-	TRBJ2-7	CASTVEGGLVQYF	TGTGCCAGCACCGTGGAGGGGGGCTTGGTGCAGTACTTC
-	TRBV28	-	TRBJ1-5	CAGSLVQSNQPQHF	TGTGCCGGCAGTTTAGTACAGAGCAATCAGCCCCAGCATTTT
many	TRBV9	TRBD2	TRBJ2-3	CASSIGTSGTTDTQYF	TGTGCCAGCAGCATCGGGACTAGCGGGACCACAGATACGCAGTATTTT
medium-sized	TRBV12-3/TRBV12-4	-	TRBJ2-1	CASSFYNEQFF	TGTGCCAGCAGTTTCTACAATGAGCAGTTCTTC
-	TRBV6-4	-	TRBJ1-1	CASSDSPGNTEAFF	TGTGCCAGCAGTGACTCGCCAGGGAACACTGAAGCTTTCTTT
-	TRBV2	-	TRBJ2-1	CASSPTKNNEQFF	TGTGCCAGCAGCCCCACCAAGAACAATGAGCAGTTCTTC
few	TRBV7-9	TRBD1	TRBJ2-1	CASSRTGFEQFF	TGTGCCAGCAGTCGGACAGGGTTTGAGCAGTTCTTC
few	TRBV7-9	-	TRBJ2-3	CASSLVGSSDTQYF	TGTGCCAGCAGCCTCGTCGGGTCCTCGGATACGCAGTATTTT
-	TRBV7-2	-	TRBJ2-7	CASSYPGRGYEQYF	TGTGCCAGCAGCTACCCCGGGCGCGGGTACGAGCAGTACTTC
many	TRBV27	-	TRBJ2-3	CASSSPGATDTQYF	TGTGCCAGCAGTTCCCCGGGGGCCACAGATACGCAGTATTTT